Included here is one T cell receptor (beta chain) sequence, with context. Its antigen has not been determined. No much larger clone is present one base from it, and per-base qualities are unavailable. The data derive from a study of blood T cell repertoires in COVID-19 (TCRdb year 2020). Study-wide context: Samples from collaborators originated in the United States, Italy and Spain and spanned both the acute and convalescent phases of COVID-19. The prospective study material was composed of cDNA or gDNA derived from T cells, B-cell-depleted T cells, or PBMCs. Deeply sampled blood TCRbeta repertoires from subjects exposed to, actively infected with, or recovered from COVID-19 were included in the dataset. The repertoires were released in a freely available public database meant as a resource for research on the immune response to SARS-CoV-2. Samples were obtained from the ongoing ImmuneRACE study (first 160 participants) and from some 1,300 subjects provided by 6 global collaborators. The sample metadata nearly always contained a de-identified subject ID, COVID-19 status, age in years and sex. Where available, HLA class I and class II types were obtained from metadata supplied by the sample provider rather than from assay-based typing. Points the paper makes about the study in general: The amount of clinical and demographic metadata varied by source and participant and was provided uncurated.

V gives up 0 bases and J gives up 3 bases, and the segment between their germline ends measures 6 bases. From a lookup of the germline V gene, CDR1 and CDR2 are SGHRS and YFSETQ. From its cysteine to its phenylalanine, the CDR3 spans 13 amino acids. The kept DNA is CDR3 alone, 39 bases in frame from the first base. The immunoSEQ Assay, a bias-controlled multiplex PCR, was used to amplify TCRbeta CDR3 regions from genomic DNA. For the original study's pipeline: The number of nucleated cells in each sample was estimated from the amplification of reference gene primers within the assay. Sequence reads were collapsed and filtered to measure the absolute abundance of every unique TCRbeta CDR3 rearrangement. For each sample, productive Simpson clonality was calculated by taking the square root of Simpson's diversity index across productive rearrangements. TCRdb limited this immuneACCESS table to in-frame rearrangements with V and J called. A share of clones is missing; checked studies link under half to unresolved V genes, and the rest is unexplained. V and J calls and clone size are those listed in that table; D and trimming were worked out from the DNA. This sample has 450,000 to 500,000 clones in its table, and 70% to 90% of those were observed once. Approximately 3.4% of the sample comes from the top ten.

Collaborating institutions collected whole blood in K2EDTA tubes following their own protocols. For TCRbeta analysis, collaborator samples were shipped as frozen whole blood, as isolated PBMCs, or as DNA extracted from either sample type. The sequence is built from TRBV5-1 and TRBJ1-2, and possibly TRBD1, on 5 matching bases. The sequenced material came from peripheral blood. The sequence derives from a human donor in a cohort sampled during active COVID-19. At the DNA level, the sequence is TGCGCCAGCAGCTTGGGCAGGGACTATGGCTACACCTTC. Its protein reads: CASSLGRDYGYTF.